This entry lists 12 T cell receptor beta chains sequenced from one sample in a study of OX40 agonist ivuxolimab in advanced cancers. The table came from immunoSEQ multiplex PCR; TCRdb's copy has only in-frame clones and leaves some out. The sample contains 65,000 to 95,000 clones, 80% to 90% of which appear only once. Sequenced here: CD4+ or CD8+ T cells sorted from blood, sampled in a trial of the OX40 agonist ivuxolimab. These receptors all come from an adult with an advanced solid tumor such as melanoma, head and neck, liver or kidney cancer.

V usage is TRBV6-5 and J usage is TRBJ1-2; tentatively, D is TRBD1 (6 bases). V was shortened by 4 bases and J by 8 bases, with 14 bases between the two germline ends. Per the germline V gene, CDR1 is MNHEY and CDR2 is SVGAGI. CDR3 length: 13 amino acids. CDR3 protein: CASSFTTGLGYTF. The DNA of the CDR3 is TGTGCCAGCAGTTTCACTACAGGGTTGGGCTACACCTTC.

The V gene is TRBV5-6, the J gene TRBJ2-3; D is undetermined. CDR3 size: 13 residues. V was trimmed by 0 bases and J by 6 bases, leaving 8 bases between them. Germline CDR1 SGHDT, CDR2 YYEEEE. CDR3 amino acids: CASSLAGLDTQYF. The CDR3 DNA reads TGTGCCAGCAGCTTGGCCGGGCTGGATACGCAGTATTTT. Full variable domain (remainder filled in from reference TRBV5-6 and TRBJ2-3): DAGVTQSPTHLIKTRGQQVTLRCSPKSGHDTVSWYQQALGQGPQFIFQYYEEEERQRGNFPDRFSGHQFPNYSSELNVNALLLGDSALYLCASSLAGLDTQYFGPGTRLTVL.

The chain uses TRBV28 and TRBJ2-5; no definite D call. The length of the CDR3 is 14 residues. V was pared by 5 bases and J by 5 bases, with 15 bases between. CDR1 is MDHEN and CDR2 is SYDVKM in the germline V gene. CDR3 residues: CASSTPVLTETQYF. CDR3 DNA: TGTGCCAGCAGTACCCCAGTATTAACGGAGACCCAGTACTTC.

The gene calls are TRBV5-4 and TRBJ2-1; TRBD1 agrees at 8 bases. Germline values: CDR1 SGHNT, CDR2 YYREEE (reference sequence). Trimming removed 6 bases from V and 2 bases from J; junction bases left unmatched: 7. There are 15 residues in the CDR3. The CDR3 region is CASKSGTGPYNEQFF. CDR3 coding DNA: TGTGCCAGCAAATCCGGGACAGGACCCTACAATGAGCAGTTCTTC.

J is TRBJ2-2 and V is TRBV7-7; 9 nucleotides line up with TRBD1. Germline V CDR1 and CDR2: SSHAT, FNYEAQ (reference sequence). The CDR3 has 16 amino acids. The junction had 8 bases not matched to a gene; V was cut back by 6 bases and J by 3 bases. The CDR3 region is CASSQWTGEDTGELFF. CDR3 DNA: TGTGCCAGCAGTCAATGGACAGGGGAGGACACCGGGGAGCTGTTTTTT.

The chain links TRBV18 to TRBJ1-1; D uncertain. Per germline, CDR1 KGHSH and CDR2 LQKENI. The CDR3 is made up of 13 amino acids. Trimming took off 0 bases at V and 0 bases at J, with 2 bases between the two ends. The CDR3 here is CASSPPVNTEAFF. CDR3 DNA: TGTGCCAGCTCACCACCCGTGAACACTGAAGCTTTCTTT.

The chain joins TRBV28 to TRBJ2-5; D call uncertain. CDR3 size: 13 residues. V dropped 3 bases and J dropped 5 bases, with 10 bases sitting between them. The germline V gene encodes CDR1 MDHEN and CDR2 SYDVKM. The DNA for the CDR3 is TGTGCCAGCAGTTTTCTTGCGGTGGAGACCCAGTACTTC. It yields the protein CASSFLAVETQYF. Variable domain in full (rest from reference TRBV28 and TRBJ2-5): DVKVTQSSRYLVKRTGEKVFLECVQDMDHENMFWYRQDPGLGLRLIYFSYDVKMKEKGDIPEGYSVSREKKERFSLILESASTNQTSMYLCASSFLAVETQYFGPGTRLLVL.

The J gene is TRBJ1-4, the V gene TRBV9; 8 bases match TRBD1. Trimming cost V 3 bases and J 7 bases; bases outside gene matches: 8. Germline CDR1 and CDR2: SGDLS and YYNGEE. CDR3 length: 15 amino acids. CDR3 residues: CASSAGQGIGEKLFF. For the CDR3, the DNA is TGTGCCAGCAGCGCTGGACAGGGCATTGGTGAAAAACTGTTTTTT.

V and J are TRBV4-3 and TRBJ2-1, with D maybe TRBD2 (6 bases). The CDR3 is made up of 16 amino acids. V was clipped by 1 base and J by 0 bases, with 10 bases between them. CDR1 and CDR2 from the germline V gene are LGHNA and YSLEER. CDR3 sequence (DNA): TGCGCCAGCAGCCAAGCCCACGGGAGCTCCTACAATGAGCAGTTCTTC. Translation gives CASSQAHGSSYNEQFF.

J is TRBJ2-7 and V is TRBV2; TRBD2 is a possible D gene (5 bases). Trimming stripped 6 bases from V and 6 bases from J, with 18 bases between. CDR1 SNHLY and CDR2 FYNNEI come from the germline V gene. This CDR3 region has 14 residues. CDR3 in amino acids: CASRRESIAPEQYF. Here the CDR3 DNA reads TGTGCCAGCAGGAGGGAATCTATAGCACCCGAGCAGTACTTC.

This clone was observed a few times. The rearrangement uses TRBV6-5 and TRBJ1-5; possible D gene TRBD1, 5 bases. The V end was cut by 7 bases, the J end by 2 bases, with 15 bases between. The CDR3 contains 15 residues. The germline V gene encodes CDR1 MNHEY and CDR2 SVGAGI. CDR3 loop: CASKTERSGNQPQHF. For the CDR3, the DNA is TGTGCCAGCAAGACAGAGAGGTCGGGCAATCAGCCCCAGCATTTT.

The count of this clone is one. J is TRBJ2-7 and V is TRBV2; TRBD2 aligns across 12 bases. There are 15 residues in the CDR3. Germline V gene sequence: CDR1 SNHLY, CDR2 FYNNEI. With V trimmed by 6 bases and J by 5 bases, 8 bases remained unmatched. The CDR3 is CASRPTSGSVDEQYF. The CDR3 coding sequence is TGTGCCAGCAGACCGACTAGCGGGAGTGTCGACGAGCAGTACTTC.